The 27 T cell receptor beta chains reported below all come from one sample, sequenced in a study of control samples from healthy donors and cancer patients. The method was immunoSEQ multiplex PCR; TCRdb's version includes in-frame clones alone and lacks a portion of them. The sample lists 57,000 or so clones, around 90% occurring once. Source material: PBMCs. The receptors derive from a man in his sixties with colorectal cancer.

The J gene is TRBJ1-2, the V gene TRBV5-1; D ambiguous. The ends were cut back, 0 bases at V and 0 bases at J, with 6 bases in the middle. This CDR3 spans 14 amino acids. Germline loops: CDR1 SGHRS, CDR2 YFSETQ. The CDR3, as DNA: TGCGCCAGCAGCTTGGAGAGGTCTAACTATGGCTACACCTTC. It is translated as CASSLERSNYGYTF.

This clone was picked up one time. CDR3 nucleotides: TGCGCCAGCAGCTTGGGGGGGAGGTCTGGAAACACCATATATTTT. Its translation: CASSLGGRSGNTIYF. The chain carries TRBV5-1 and TRBJ1-3, with D maybe TRBD1 (5 bases). This CDR3 spans 15 amino acids. CDR1 and CDR2 (germline): SGHRS, YFSETQ. V lost 0 bases and J lost 1, with 8 bases in between.

This chain joins TRBV7-2 and TRBJ1-2; 8 nucleotides line up with TRBD1. This CDR3 is built from 12 residues. V lost 5 bases, J lost 5 bases, and 1 base stayed unmatched. Per the germline V gene, CDR1 is SGHTA and CDR2 is FQGNSA. CDR3 bases: TGTGCCAGCAGCCGGACAGGGTATGGCTACACCTTC. It specifies CASSRTGYGYTF. Full variable domain (outside the CDR3, taken from reference TRBV7-2 and TRBJ1-2): GAGVSQSPSNKVTEKGKDVELRCDPISGHTALYWYRQSLGQGLEFLIYFQGNSAPDKSGLPSDRFSAERTGGSVSTLTIQRTQQEDSAVYLCASSRTGYGYTFGSGTRLTVV.

The chain links TRBV18 to TRBJ1-2; D gene uncertain. V was shortened by 3 bases and J by 7 bases, with 12 bases between the two germline ends. There are 13 residues in the CDR3. Germline CDR1 reads KGHSH; CDR2 reads LQKENI. CDR3 DNA: TGTGCCAGCTCACCGAGGAGGTCGGGTGGCTACACCTTC. This translates into CASSPRRSGGYTF.

The chain combines TRBV12-3 or TRBV12-4 with TRBJ2-7; either TRBD1 or TRBD2 may supply D (5 bases each). The CDR3 covers 12 residues. The V end lost 5 bases, the J end lost 9 bases, and 14 bases lay between the germline ends. The CDR3 region is CASSKLGEWQYF. Written as DNA, the CDR3 is TGTGCCAGCAGTAAACTGGGGGAATGGCAGTACTTC.

This chain uses TRBV29-1 with TRBJ2-1, with 7 nucleotides matching TRBD2. J was trimmed by 4 bases and V by 2 bases; bases with no gene match: 11. Germline CDR1 reads SQVTM; CDR2 reads ANQGSEA. The CDR3 consists of 16 residues. CDR3 loop: CSVEQLASGTYNEQFF. CDR3 sequence (DNA): TGCAGCGTTGAACAACTCGCAAGCGGGACTTACAATGAGCAGTTCTTC.

The chain is built from TRBV6-5 and TRBJ1-3, with no clear D. V dropped 0 bases and J dropped 4 bases, with 10 bases sitting between them. Germline V gene lookup returns CDR1 MNHEY and CDR2 SVGAGI. The CDR3 extends over 15 amino acids. The CDR3 here is CASSYSSVFGNTIYF. The CDR3 bases are TGTGCCAGCAGTTACTCTTCGGTTTTCGGAAACACCATATATTTT.

The V gene is TRBV9, the J gene TRBJ2-2, with D uncertain. Looked up from germline, CDR1 is SGDLS and CDR2 is YYNGEE. V was trimmed by 4 bases and J by 3 bases, leaving 4 bases between them. The CDR3 extends over 12 amino acids. The CDR3 nucleotides read TGTGCCAGCAGCCTGGACACCGGGGAGCTGTTTTTT. It yields the protein CASSLDTGELFF. The whole variable domain, remainder taken from reference TRBV9 and TRBJ2-2, is DSGVTQTPKHLITATGQRVTLRCSPRSGDLSVYWYQQSLDQGLQFLIQYYNGEERAKGNILERFSAQQFPDLHSELNLSSLELGDSALYFCASSLDTGELFFGEGSRLTVL.

This chain links TRBV19 with TRBJ2-6; D is ambiguous. Germline lookup yields CDR1 LNHDA and CDR2 SQIVND (reference sequence). CDR3 length: 12 amino acids. V was clipped by 11 bases and J by 3 bases, with 8 bases between them. CDR3 protein: CAVAGGANVLTF. CDR3 sequence (DNA): TGTGCCGTCGCTGGTGGGGCCAACGTCCTGACTTTC.

This sequence joins TRBV3-1 (or the pseudogene TRBV3-2) and TRBJ2-1; D is perhaps TRBD1 or TRBD2 (5 bases each). This CDR3 contains 12 residues. Germline loops: CDR1 LGHDT, CDR2 YNNKEL (reference sequence). V was clipped by 0 bases and J by 9 bases, with 6 bases between them. CDR3 DNA sequence: TGTGCCAGCAGCCAAGACGGGGCTGAGCAGTTCTTC. It is translated as CASSQDGAEQFF.

The J gene is TRBJ1-1, the V gene TRBV11-2; TRBD1 is a possible D gene (6 bases). V shed 5 bases and J shed 3 bases, with 7 bases lying between them. The CDR3 totals 12 residues. The germline V gene encodes CDR1 SGHAT and CDR2 FQNNGV. The DNA for the CDR3 is TGTGCCAGCAGCCCAGGGGACACTGAAGCTTTCTTT. Its translation is CASSPGDTEAFF.

The J gene is TRBJ2-5, the V gene TRBV5-5; the D gene is possibly TRBD1 (6 bases). This CDR3 is 14 amino acids long. V was clipped by 5 bases and J by 1 base, with 12 bases between them. Germline CDR1 and CDR2: SGHKS and YYEKEE (reference sequence). The CDR3 sequence is CASSSQGLQETQYF. The CDR3 DNA reads TGTGCCAGCAGTTCACAGGGCCTCCAAGAGACCCAGTACTTC.

This chain connects TRBV28 to TRBJ1-2, with 8 bases that match TRBD1. J was trimmed by 1 base and V by 1 base; bases with no gene match: 5. CDR1 and CDR2 from the germline V gene are MDHEN and SYDVKM. The CDR3 has 16 amino acids. The DNA for the CDR3 is TGTGCCAGCAGTTTATTAACAGGGGGGGTTAACTATGGCTACACCTTC. This translates into CASSLLTGGVNYGYTF.

This clone was found once. V and J are TRBV27 and TRBJ1-5; D is unclear. This CDR3 is built from 12 residues. CDR1 and CDR2 (germline): MNHEY, SMNVEV (reference sequence). V shed 6 bases and J shed 2 bases, with 5 bases lying between them. The CDR3 DNA reads as TGTGCCAGCAGGGTGGGCAATCAGCCCCAGCATTTT. It encodes CASRVGNQPQHF.

The chain carries TRBV19 and TRBJ1-2, with 7 bases lining up with TRBD1. CDR1 LNHDA and CDR2 SQIVND come from the germline V gene (reference sequence). The CDR3 sequence is 13 residues long. V shed 6 bases and J 8 bases; nucleotides not matched to a gene: 9. Written as DNA, the CDR3 is TGTGCCAGTAGGCAGGACAGGAGACGGGGCTACACCTTC. This codes for CASRQDRRRGYTF.

This clone has only a few counts. The chain carries TRBV24-1 and TRBJ2-1; TRBD2 matches 8 bases. The V segment lost 6 bases and the J segment 0 bases; nucleotides outside the gene matches: 6. This CDR3 is built from 16 residues. The V gene's germline CDR1 is KGHDR and CDR2 SFDVKD. CDR3 amino acids: CATSTSAGGSYNEQFF. The DNA of the CDR3 is TGTGCCACCAGTACTAGCGCGGGGGGCTCCTACAATGAGCAGTTCTTC.

This chain joins TRBV7-8 and TRBJ2-5; D perhaps matches TRBD1 (6 bases). The CDR3 consists of 14 residues. Germline V gene lookup returns CDR1 SGHVS and CDR2 FQNEAQ. Trimming cost V 0 bases and J 6 bases, with 11 bases left between them. The chain's CDR3 is CASSLAGQTQTQYF. The CDR3 nucleotides read TGTGCCAGCAGCTTAGCAGGACAGACGCAGACCCAGTACTTC.

CDR3 protein: CASSQDRGVFGTDTQYF. The CDR3, as DNA: TGTGCCAGCAGCCAAGATCGGGGCGTCTTCGGCACAGATACGCAGTATTTT. The V gene is TRBV3-1 (or the pseudogene TRBV3-2), the J gene TRBJ2-3; D assignment may be TRBD1 or TRBD2 (5 bases each). V was pared by 0 bases and J by 1 base, with 14 bases between. The CDR3 spans 17 residues. CDR1 is LGHDT, CDR2 YNNKEL, per germline (reference sequence).

The chain recombines TRBV3-1 (or the pseudogene TRBV3-2) with TRBJ2-5; 9 bases align to TRBD2. J was trimmed by 2 bases and V by 0 bases; bases with no gene match: 10. CDR3 length equals 18 residues. CDR1 and CDR2 (germline): LGHDT, YNNKEL (reference sequence). The CDR3: CASSQEARGGVVQETQYF. CDR3 coding DNA: TGTGCCAGCAGCCAAGAAGCGCGGGGGGGCGTTGTACAAGAGACCCAGTACTTC.

V and J are TRBV11-1 and TRBJ1-2; D is perhaps TRBD1 (5 bases). This CDR3 is 13 amino acids long. Germline V gene sequence: CDR1 SGHAT, CDR2 FQDESV (reference sequence). The V and J ends lost 5 bases and 4 bases respectively, with 11 bases between them. The CDR3 here is CASSQGWAYGYTF. CDR3 coding DNA: TGTGCCAGCAGCCAGGGCTGGGCCTATGGCTACACCTTC.

The chain couples TRBV10-3 to TRBJ2-3, with 10 bases identical to TRBD1. There are 14 residues in the CDR3. V lost 11 bases, J lost 1 base, and 6 bases stayed unmatched. Germline V gives CDR1 ENHRY, CDR2 SYGVKD. The CDR3 protein is CAASGTGGTDTQYF. The CDR3 bases are TGTGCCGCCTCCGGGACAGGGGGCACAGATACGCAGTATTTT.

The chain links TRBV10-3 to TRBJ1-5; 8 bases align to TRBD1. The germline gives CDR1 ENHRY, CDR2 SYGVKD. V was pared by 3 bases and J by 2 bases, with 3 bases of the junction left unmatched. The CDR3 covers 15 residues. CDR3: CAISESGGGNQPQHF. In DNA, the CDR3 is TGTGCCATCAGTGAATCAGGGGGCGGCAATCAGCCCCAGCATTTT.

V and J are TRBV5-1 and TRBJ1-4, with D perhaps TRBD1 (6 bases). Trimming shortened V by 4 bases and J by 5 bases, and 15 bases separated the two germline ends. Germline V gene data show CDR1 as SGHRS and CDR2 as YFSETQ. CDR3 length: 15 residues. The CDR3 coding sequence is TGCGCCAGCAGCACTATGGGGACACCAAATGAAAAACTGTTTTTT. It is translated as CASSTMGTPNEKLFF.

V usage is TRBV4-3 and J usage is TRBJ2-6, with D perhaps matching TRBD1 (5 bases). The CDR3 contains 18 residues. Germline lookup yields CDR1 LGHNA and CDR2 YSLEER. Trimming took 0 bases from V and 2 from J, leaving 14 bases between them. CDR3 in amino acids: CASSQDVGRAAGANVLTF. In nucleotides, the CDR3 is TGCGCCAGCAGCCAAGATGTGGGCAGGGCGGCTGGGGCCAACGTCCTGACTTTC.

V gene TRBV6-2 or TRBV6-3 combines with J gene TRBJ2-7; weak D call: TRBD1 (5 bases). The germline V gene has CDR1 MNHEY and CDR2 SVGEGT. V was shortened by 0 bases and J by 4 bases, with 7 bases between the two germline ends. This CDR3 has 13 amino acids. CDR3 amino acids: CASSYSRQYEQYF. The CDR3 DNA sequence: TGTGCCAGCAGTTACTCGAGACAGTACGAGCAGTACTTC.

This chain links TRBV10-3 with TRBJ1-5, with D possibly being TRBD1 (6 bases). The V and J ends lost 7 bases and 5 bases respectively, with 12 bases between them. Germline lookup yields CDR1 ENHRY and CDR2 SYGVKD. The CDR3 contains 13 residues. The chain's CDR3 is CAINNRADQPQHF. CDR3 coding DNA: TGTGCCATCAACAACAGGGCCGATCAGCCCCAGCATTTT.

This sequence joins TRBV20-1 and TRBJ2-7; 9 bases line up with TRBD1. The CDR3 totals 12 residues. Trimming at V came to 7 bases and at J to 4 bases, leaving 5 bases not matched to a gene. From germline, CDR1 is DFQATT and CDR2 SNEGSKA (reference sequence). This chain's CDR3 is CSGSDRGYEQYF. The CDR3 DNA is TGCAGTGGGAGTGACAGGGGGTACGAGCAGTACTTC.